The entry that follows covers one T cell receptor beta chain sequence. The antigen is not known. The trim removed 3 bases at V and 0 bases at J, leaving 2 bases unmatched. The germline gives CDR1 KGHSH, CDR2 LQKENI. The CDR3 has 14 amino acids. This record belongs to a study of T cells in Graves' hyperthyroidism and ophthalmopathy. Findings and caveats of the study: Prediction of ophthalmopathy progression came a median around 6.5 months pre-onset. Expanded thyroid clonotypes (above 0.001) were mostly also found in blood.

The TCR beta CDR3 regions underwent amplification using RNA transcripts as the source. A set of HTBI primers served as the primers for a first-round RT-PCR of the TCR CDR3. TCRdb redid the calling of the multiplex PCR reads with MiXCR, one entry per CDR3 protein. The table shows a few hundred thousand distinct CDR3 sequences, with around a sixth occurring only once. Orbital computed tomography and thyroid ultrasound, together with serum TRAb and thyroxine and clinical symptoms, were used for diagnoses. The clonotype was recovered from a man between 18 and 29 years old with Graves' ophthalmopathy. The sample consisted of blood. The chain uses TRBV18 and TRBJ2-7; 7 nucleotides match TRBD1. CDR3 region: CASSPTGFSYEQYF. For the CDR3, the DNA is TGTGCCAGCTCACCGACAGGGTTCTCCTACGAGCAGTACTTC.